The next 31 T cell receptor beta chains were all read from a single sample in a study of T cell responses to AZD1222 COVID-19 vaccine. Here immunoSEQ multiplex PCR was the method, and the copy in TCRdb shows in-frame clones only, minus some. The sample lists 150,000 or so clones; around 85% were seen once. This specimen was peripheral blood, taken on day 0 of MenACWY control vaccination. These receptors all stem from an adult in good health.

J is TRBJ1-4 and V is TRBV7-9; D gene ambiguous. The germline V gene has CDR1 SEHNR and CDR2 FQNEAQ (reference sequence). V lost 2 bases and J lost 12, with 10 bases in between. The length of the CDR3 is 12 residues. This CDR3 is CASSLLDVELFF. The CDR3 DNA reads as TGTGCCAGCAGCTTACTTGATGTGGAACTGTTTTTT.

The chain has TRBV19 and TRBJ1-4; 9 nucleotides align to TRBD1. The CDR3 runs 16 residues. Germline V lookup: CDR1 LNHDA, CDR2 SQIVND (reference sequence). With 6 bases clipped from V and 8 bases from J, the junction kept 13 bases outside the gene matches. The CDR3 loop is CASSDFDRGISEKLFF. The CDR3 DNA is TGTGCCAGTAGCGACTTTGACAGGGGGATCAGCGAAAAACTGTTTTTT.

The chain is built from TRBV3-1 (or the pseudogene TRBV3-2) and TRBJ1-6; D perhaps matches TRBD1 (5 bases). V was clipped by 4 bases and J by 7 bases, with 20 bases between them. This CDR3 is built from 17 residues. From germline, CDR1 is LGHDT and CDR2 YNNKEL (reference sequence). In DNA form, the CDR3 reads TGTGCCAGCAGCCGAAAACTAGGGACGCCTCCCAATTCACCCCTCCACTTT. It yields the protein CASSRKLGTPPNSPLHF.

The chain joins TRBV28 to TRBJ1-5; TRBD1 matches at 8 bases. The V segment lost 6 bases and the J segment 6 bases; nucleotides outside the gene matches: 7. The germline gives CDR1 MDHEN, CDR2 SYDVKM. CDR3 length equals 14 residues. The chain's CDR3 is CASRYRGSSQPQHF. The CDR3 coding sequence is TGTGCCAGCAGATACAGGGGGTCGTCTCAGCCCCAGCATTTT.

CDR3: CASRGTAGNTIYF. The CDR3 DNA reads as TGTGCCAGCAGGGGGACTGCGGGAAACACCATATATTTT. This chain uses TRBV12-3 or TRBV12-4 with TRBJ1-3, with a tentative D call TRBD1 (5 bases). Trimming left V 6 bases short and J 4 bases short, with 10 bases between. The CDR3 loop spans 13 amino acids.

V and J are TRBV5-1 and TRBJ1-1; 9 bases align to TRBD1. In germline, CDR1 is SGHRS, CDR2 YFSETQ. CDR3 size: 15 residues. The trim removed 0 bases at V and 4 bases at J, leaving 4 bases unmatched. CDR3 loop: CASSLGDRVVTEAFF. CDR3 nucleotide sequence: TGCGCCAGCAGCTTGGGGGACAGGGTTGTCACTGAAGCTTTCTTT. Full variable domain (missing parts from reference TRBV5-1 and TRBJ1-1): KAGVTQTPRYLIKTRGQQVTLSCSPISGHRSVSWYQQTPGQGLQFLFEYFSETQRNKGNFPGRFSGRQFSNSRSEMNVSTLELGDSALYLCASSLGDRVVTEAFFGQGTRLTVV.

The V and J genes are TRBV30 and TRBJ1-2; TRBD1 is a possible D gene (6 bases). Germline CDR1 GTSNPN, CDR2 SVGIG (reference sequence). Between the trimmed V and J ends, which lost 2 bases and 7 bases, there was a span of 14 bases. The CDR3 runs to 13 residues. CDR3 region: CAWSPRGNGGYTF. The CDR3 DNA sequence: TGTGCCTGGAGTCCCAGGGGAAACGGTGGCTACACCTTC.

This sequence joins TRBV28 and TRBJ2-5, with TRBD1 identical over 7 bases. Germline V lookup: CDR1 MDHEN, CDR2 SYDVKM. The junction had 8 bases not matched to a gene; V was cut back by 5 bases and J by 5 bases. The length of the CDR3 is 14 residues. The CDR3 nucleotides are TGTGCCAGCAGTAAAAACAGGGGATGGGAGACCCAGTACTTC. This codes for CASSKNRGWETQYF.

This rearrangement joins TRBV10-3 to TRBJ2-3; 7 positions match TRBD1. The CDR3 is 15 residues long. CDR1 ENHRY and CDR2 SYGVKD come from the germline V gene. J was trimmed by 3 bases and V by 2 bases; bases with no gene match: 5. DNA of the CDR3: TGTGCCATCAGTGAGCCGGGACAGCATACAGATACGCAGTATTTT. Translation gives CAISEPGQHTDTQYF.

The chain couples TRBV5-4 to TRBJ1-3; a weak D match, TRBD1 (6 bases). V lost 1 base and J lost 3, with 17 bases in between. The CDR3 spans 17 residues. Germline V gene lookup returns CDR1 SGHNT and CDR2 YYREEE (reference sequence). CDR3 DNA sequence: TGTGCCAGCAGCTTGCGGTCGGCGGGGGGCTTTGGAAACACCATATATTTT. Amino acid sequence: CASSLRSAGGFGNTIYF.

CDR3 in amino acids: CASSPGQGGLEAFF. The CDR3 DNA is TGTGCCAGCAGCCCCGGACAGGGAGGTCTTGAAGCTTTCTTT. The chain has TRBV7-6 and TRBJ1-1; TRBD1 agrees at 8 bases. The junction had 9 bases not matched to a gene; V was cut back by 5 bases and J by 7 bases. CDR1 SGHVS and CDR2 FNYEAQ come from the germline V gene. The CDR3 runs 14 residues.

This clone occurred a few times. V usage is TRBV29-1 and J usage is TRBJ1-1, with D perhaps TRBD1 (6 bases). Trimming stripped 6 bases from V and 2 bases from J, with 16 bases between. CDR1 is SQVTM, CDR2 ANQGSEA, per germline. There are 14 residues in the CDR3. The DNA of the CDR3 is TGCAGCGTCCCCGAGCCCGGGGGCAACACTGAAGCTTTCTTT. This sequence encodes CSVPEPGGNTEAFF.

The chain uses TRBV4-1 and TRBJ1-2; D may be TRBD1 (5 bases). The CDR3 has 13 residues. The V gene lost 4 bases and the J gene lost 1 base, with 7 bases spanning the gap. Germline CDR1 MGHRA, CDR2 YSYEKL. The DNA for the CDR3 is TGCGCCAGCAGCCTCGACAGTAACTATGGCTACACCTTC. It yields the protein CASSLDSNYGYTF.

Concerning this clone: A read error may produce the germline difference seen at one junction end. The rearrangement links TRBV3-1 (or the pseudogene TRBV3-2) to TRBJ2-3; unclear D gene. Per germline, CDR1 LGHDT and CDR2 YNNKEL (reference sequence). The CDR3 is 13 residues long. The CDR3 DNA sequence: TGTGCCACCAGCCCAAGAGGCACAGATACGCAGTATTTT. Protein product: CATSPRGTDTQYF.

V and J are TRBV11-2 and TRBJ2-7, with 10 positions matching TRBD2. Looked up from germline, CDR1 is SGHAT and CDR2 is FQNNGV. Losses at the gene ends were 1 base for V and 4 bases for J; bases not matched to a gene: 1. The CDR3 extends over 14 amino acids. CDR3 sequence reads: CASSLASGGYEQYV. DNA for the CDR3: TGTGCCAGCAGCTTAGCTAGCGGGGGTTACGAGCAGTACGTC.

The chain couples TRBV11-2 to TRBJ2-7; tentatively, D is TRBD1 or TRBD2 (5 bases each). This CDR3 region has 15 residues. V was pared by 5 bases and J by 2 bases, with 16 bases between. Germline CDR1 SGHAT, CDR2 FQNNGV. The CDR3 here is CASSLDRDAAYEQYV. The CDR3 DNA sequence: TGTGCCAGCAGCCTCGATAGGGACGCCGCCTACGAGCAGTACGTC.

The rearrangement uses TRBV5-1 and TRBJ1-1; D gene uncertain. The V end lost 1 base, the J end lost 3 bases, and 10 bases lay between the germline ends. This CDR3 comprises 14 residues. Germline V gene sequence: CDR1 SGHRS, CDR2 YFSETQ. The CDR3 here is CASSLYGVDTEAFF. CDR3 nucleotides: TGCGCCAGCAGCTTGTACGGGGTAGACACTGAAGCTTTCTTT.

This clone was recorded once. This sequence joins TRBV5-1 and TRBJ2-7; 7 nucleotides match TRBD1. The CDR3 is made up of 13 amino acids. Germline V lookup: CDR1 SGHRS, CDR2 YFSETQ. Germline trimming cut 1 base from V and 3 bases from J; bases unmatched to any gene: 1. This CDR3 is CASSLQGVYEQYF. CDR3 bases: TGCGCCAGCAGCTTGCAGGGGGTCTACGAGCAGTACTTC.

The chain uses TRBV18 and TRBJ1-2, with D possibly matching TRBD1 (6 bases). The CDR3 covers 14 residues. The V gene's germline CDR1 is KGHSH and CDR2 LQKENI. V was cut by 0 bases and J by 6 bases, with 11 bases left in between. The CDR3 here is CASSPPRGADGYTF. CDR3 DNA sequence: TGTGCCAGCTCACCACCGCGGGGGGCGGATGGCTACACCTTC.

The chain has TRBV15 and TRBJ2-5, with a possible D match to TRBD1 (6 bases). CDR1 is LNHNV and CDR2 is YYDKDF in the germline V gene (reference sequence). This CDR3 has 13 residues. Trimming pared 3 bases from V and 5 bases from J, leaving 10 bases between. The CDR3: CATSRPGEETQYF. As DNA, the CDR3 is TGTGCCACCAGCAGGCCAGGGGAGGAGACCCAGTACTTC.

The chain is built from TRBV19 and TRBJ1-3; D remains unclear. CDR1 is LNHDA and CDR2 is SQIVND in the germline V gene (reference sequence). The ends were cut back, 5 bases at V and 0 bases at J, with 14 bases in the middle. The CDR3 runs to 16 residues. Here the CDR3 DNA reads TGTGCCAGTAGTGTGGAGGGAATCTCCTCTGGAAACACCATATATTTT. Translating gives CASSVEGISSGNTIYF.

The chain is built from TRBV3-1 (or the pseudogene TRBV3-2) and TRBJ2-2, with TRBD1 matching over 7 bases. The ends lost 4 bases at V and 5 bases at J; junction bases unmatched: 7. CDR1 LGHDT and CDR2 YNNKEL come from the germline V gene (reference sequence). The CDR3 runs 15 residues. The CDR3 spells CASSLPGGRTGELFF. The CDR3, as DNA: TGTGCCAGCAGCCTTCCAGGGGGAAGGACCGGGGAGCTGTTTTTT.

On this clone itself: Other DNA variants within this sample encode the same CDR3. The chain links TRBV15 to TRBJ2-1, with D perhaps matching TRBD1 or TRBD2 (5 bases each). The length of the CDR3 is 12 residues. V dropped 0 bases and J dropped 15 bases, with 12 bases sitting between them. Germline V CDR1 and CDR2: LNHNV, YYDKDF (reference sequence). The CDR3 DNA sequence: TGTGCCACCAGCAGAGATGGTCAGGGACGGTTCTTC. Protein: CATSRDGQGRFF.

This chain joins TRBV7-6 and TRBJ2-2, with D uncertain. This CDR3 has 12 amino acids. CDR1 and CDR2 (germline): SGHVS, FNYEAQ. Trimming pared 1 base from V and 7 bases from J, leaving 4 bases between. The CDR3 DNA is TGTGCCAGCAGCTTAGAGGGCGGGGAGCTGTTTTTT. Its protein is CASSLEGGELFF.

The rearrangement uses TRBV5-6 and TRBJ2-2; TRBD1 matches at 8 bases. There are 17 residues in the CDR3. Trimming cost V 0 bases and J 4 bases; bases outside gene matches: 8. Germline CDR1 and CDR2: SGHDT and YYEEEE. CDR3 amino acids: CASSLVSDRAATGELFF. The CDR3 region has the DNA TGTGCCAGCAGCTTGGTATCGGACAGGGCTGCCACCGGGGAGCTGTTTTTT.

The chain joins TRBV6-5 to TRBJ2-1; D is perhaps TRBD2 (5 bases). There are 16 residues in the CDR3. The germline V gene has CDR1 MNHEY and CDR2 SVGAGI. V lost 0 bases, J lost 8 bases, and 17 bases lay in between. Written as DNA, the CDR3 is TGTGCCAGCAGTTACTCCTACGAGCCCCCCGGGGATGAGCAGTTCTTC. It specifies CASSYSYEPPGDEQFF.

This sequence joins TRBV10-3 and TRBJ2-3; 7 nucleotides match TRBD1. Per the germline V gene, CDR1 is ENHRY and CDR2 is SYGVKD. The CDR3 loop spans 14 amino acids. V gave up 10 bases and J gave up 1 base; unmatched junction bases: 8. CDR3 nucleotides: TGTGCCACAGCCTGGGACAGACGCACAGATACGCAGTATTTT. Protein product: CATAWDRRTDTQYF.

The CDR3 bases are TGTGCAAGTCGCTCGTGGCATCCCAACCAGGGCAGGGAGGGGAACGCCGGGGAGCTGTTTTTT. This sequence encodes CASRSWHPNQGREGNAGELFF. This chain uses TRBV12-2 with TRBJ2-2; TRBD2 is the table's D call, not checked against the DNA. TRBV12-2 is flagged as a pseudogene. CDR3 size: 21 residues.

The gene calls are TRBV3-1 (or the pseudogene TRBV3-2) and TRBJ1-1; a weak D match, TRBD1 (6 bases). V was trimmed by 2 bases and J by 2 bases, leaving 9 bases between them. Per germline, CDR1 LGHDT and CDR2 YNNKEL (reference sequence). This CDR3 is 14 amino acids long. CDR3 in amino acids: CASSQRGENTEAFF. CDR3 nucleotides: TGTGCCAGCAGCCAAAGGGGGGAAAACACTGAAGCTTTCTTT.

V gene TRBV24-1 combines with J gene TRBJ2-5, with TRBD1 matching 8 bases. Germline V lookup: CDR1 KGHDR, CDR2 SFDVKD. The trim removed 3 bases at V and 1 base at J, leaving 3 bases unmatched. The CDR3 covers 15 residues. The chain's CDR3 is CATSDRQGLQETQYF. The CDR3 DNA sequence: TGTGCCACCAGTGATCGACAGGGGCTCCAAGAGACCCAGTACTTC.

The V call is TRBV5-1, the J call TRBJ1-2; D is ambiguous. This CDR3 comprises 13 residues. V lost 4 bases, J lost 4 bases, and 11 bases lay in between. Per the germline V gene, CDR1 is SGHRS and CDR2 is YFSETQ. CDR3 loop: CASSPTDIYGYTF. The DNA for the CDR3 is TGCGCCAGCAGCCCGACCGACATCTATGGCTACACCTTC.